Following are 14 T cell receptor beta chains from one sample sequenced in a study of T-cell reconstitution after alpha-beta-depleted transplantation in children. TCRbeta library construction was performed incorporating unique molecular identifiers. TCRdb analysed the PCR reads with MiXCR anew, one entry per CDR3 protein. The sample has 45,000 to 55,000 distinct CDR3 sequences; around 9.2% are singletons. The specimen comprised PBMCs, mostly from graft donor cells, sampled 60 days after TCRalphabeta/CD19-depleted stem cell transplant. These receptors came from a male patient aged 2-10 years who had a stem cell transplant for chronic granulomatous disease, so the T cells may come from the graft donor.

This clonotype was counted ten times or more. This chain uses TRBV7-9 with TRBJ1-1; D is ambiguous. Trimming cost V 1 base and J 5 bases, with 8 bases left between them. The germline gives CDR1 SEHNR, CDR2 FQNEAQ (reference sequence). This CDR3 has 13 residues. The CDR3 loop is CASSLGWETEAFF. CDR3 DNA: TGTGCCAGCAGCTTAGGGTGGGAAACTGAAGCTTTCTTT. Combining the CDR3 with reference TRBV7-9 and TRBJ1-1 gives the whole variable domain DTGVSQNPRHKITKRGQNVTFRCDPISEHNRLYWYRQTLGQGPEFLTYFQNEAQLEKSRLLSDRFSAERPKGSFSTLEIQRTEQGDSAMYLCASSLGWETEAFFGQGTRLTVV.

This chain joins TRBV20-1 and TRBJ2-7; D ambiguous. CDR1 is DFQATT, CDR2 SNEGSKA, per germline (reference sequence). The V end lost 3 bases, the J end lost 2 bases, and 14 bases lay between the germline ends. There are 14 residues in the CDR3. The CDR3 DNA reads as TGCAGTGCTAGGAGTAGTAGGTCGACCTACGAGCAGTACTTC. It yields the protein CSARSSRSTYEQYF.

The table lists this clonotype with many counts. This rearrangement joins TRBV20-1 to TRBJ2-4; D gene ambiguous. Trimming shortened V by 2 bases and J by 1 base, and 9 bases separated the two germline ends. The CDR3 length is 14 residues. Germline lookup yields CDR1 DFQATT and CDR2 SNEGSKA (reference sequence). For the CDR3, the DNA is TGCAGTGCTAGATCCTATACGGCCAAAAACATTCAGTACTTC. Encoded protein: CSARSYTAKNIQYF.

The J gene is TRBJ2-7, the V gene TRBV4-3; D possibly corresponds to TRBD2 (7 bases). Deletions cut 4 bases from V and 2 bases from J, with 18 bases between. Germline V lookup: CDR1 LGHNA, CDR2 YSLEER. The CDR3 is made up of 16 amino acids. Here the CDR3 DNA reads TGCGCCAGCAGCCCGGAGGGGGGCGGGGGTCCCTACGAGCAGTACTTC. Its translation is CASSPEGGGGPYEQYF.

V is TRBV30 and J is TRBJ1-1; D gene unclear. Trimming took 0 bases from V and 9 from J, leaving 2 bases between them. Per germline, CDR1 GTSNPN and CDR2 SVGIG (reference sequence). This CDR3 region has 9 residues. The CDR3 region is CAWSVKAFF. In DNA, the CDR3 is TGTGCCTGGAGTGTCAAAGCTTTCTTT.

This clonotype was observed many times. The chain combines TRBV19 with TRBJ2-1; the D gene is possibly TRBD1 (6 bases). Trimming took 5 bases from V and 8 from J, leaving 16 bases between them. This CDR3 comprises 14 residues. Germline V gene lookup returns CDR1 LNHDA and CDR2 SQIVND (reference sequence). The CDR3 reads CASSVQGQVHEQFF. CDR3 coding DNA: TGTGCCAGTAGTGTCCAGGGGCAGGTCCATGAGCAGTTCTTC.

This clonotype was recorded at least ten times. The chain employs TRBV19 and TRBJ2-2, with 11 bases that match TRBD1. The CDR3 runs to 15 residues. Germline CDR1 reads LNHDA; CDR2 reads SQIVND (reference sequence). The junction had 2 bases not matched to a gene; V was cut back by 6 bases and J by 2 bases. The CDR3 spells CASSGTGGNTGELFF. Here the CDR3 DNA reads TGTGCCAGTAGCGGGACAGGGGGAAACACCGGGGAGCTGTTTTTT.

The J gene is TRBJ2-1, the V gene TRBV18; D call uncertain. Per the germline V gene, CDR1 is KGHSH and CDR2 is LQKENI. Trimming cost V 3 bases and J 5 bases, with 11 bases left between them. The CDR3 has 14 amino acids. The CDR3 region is CASSPAIRHNEQFF. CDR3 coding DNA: TGTGCCAGCTCACCGGCGATCAGACACAATGAGCAGTTCTTC.

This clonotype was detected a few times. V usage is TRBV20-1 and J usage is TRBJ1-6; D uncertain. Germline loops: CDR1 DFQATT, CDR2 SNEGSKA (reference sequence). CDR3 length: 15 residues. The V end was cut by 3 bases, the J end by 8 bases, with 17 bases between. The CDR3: CSAREGLVLDSPLHF. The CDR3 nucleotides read TGCAGTGCTAGGGAGGGTCTGGTGCTAGATTCACCCCTCCACTTT.

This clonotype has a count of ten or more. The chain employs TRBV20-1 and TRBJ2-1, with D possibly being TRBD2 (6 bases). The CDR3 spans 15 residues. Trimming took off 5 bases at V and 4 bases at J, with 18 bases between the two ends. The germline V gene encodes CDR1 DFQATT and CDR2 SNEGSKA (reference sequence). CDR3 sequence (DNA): TGCAGTGCTGTGTCCCCGGGAGTGGGGTACAATGAGCAGTTCTTC. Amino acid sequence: CSAVSPGVGYNEQFF.

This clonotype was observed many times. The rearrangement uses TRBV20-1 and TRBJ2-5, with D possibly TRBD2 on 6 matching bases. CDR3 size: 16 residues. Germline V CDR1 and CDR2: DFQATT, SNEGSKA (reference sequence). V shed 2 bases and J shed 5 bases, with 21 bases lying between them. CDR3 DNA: TGCAGTGCTAGATGGATTTCGGCTGGGGGGTGGGAGACCCAGTACTTC. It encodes CSARWISAGGWETQYF.

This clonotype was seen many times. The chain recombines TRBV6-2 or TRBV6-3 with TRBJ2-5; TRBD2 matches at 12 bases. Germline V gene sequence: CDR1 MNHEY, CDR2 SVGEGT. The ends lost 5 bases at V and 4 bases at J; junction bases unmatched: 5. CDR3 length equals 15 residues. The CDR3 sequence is CASSQGLAGRETQYF. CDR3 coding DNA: TGTGCCAGCAGTCAAGGACTAGCGGGAAGAGAGACCCAGTACTTC.

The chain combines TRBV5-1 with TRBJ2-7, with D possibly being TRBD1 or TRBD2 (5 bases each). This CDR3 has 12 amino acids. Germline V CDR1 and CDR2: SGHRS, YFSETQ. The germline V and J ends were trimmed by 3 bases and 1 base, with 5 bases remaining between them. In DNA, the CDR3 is TGCGCCAGCAGCTGGGGGTCCTACGAGCAGTACTTC. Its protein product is CASSWGSYEQYF.

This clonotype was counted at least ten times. DNA of the CDR3: TGCGCCAGCAGCCCCTCTGGGTTGGGGGCCACCTACGAGCAGTACTTC. The encoded protein is CASSPSGLGATYEQYF. The chain recombines TRBV4-1 with TRBJ2-7; tentative D call: TRBD1 (6 bases). Per germline, CDR1 MGHRA and CDR2 YSYEKL. V lost 4 bases, J lost 2 bases, and 18 bases lay in between. The CDR3 loop spans 16 amino acids.